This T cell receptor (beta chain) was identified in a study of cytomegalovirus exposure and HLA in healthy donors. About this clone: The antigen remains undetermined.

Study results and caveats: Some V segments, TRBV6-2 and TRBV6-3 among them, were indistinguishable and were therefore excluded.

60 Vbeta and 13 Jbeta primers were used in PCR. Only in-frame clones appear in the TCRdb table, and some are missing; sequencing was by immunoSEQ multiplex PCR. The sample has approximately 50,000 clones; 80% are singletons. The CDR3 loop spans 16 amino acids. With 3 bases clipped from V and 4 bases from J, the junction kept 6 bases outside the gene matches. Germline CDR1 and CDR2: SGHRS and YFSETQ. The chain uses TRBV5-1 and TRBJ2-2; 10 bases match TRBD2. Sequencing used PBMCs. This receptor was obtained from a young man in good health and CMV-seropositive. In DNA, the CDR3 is TGCGCCAGCAGCTGGACTAGCGGTGGCCGCACCGGGGAGCTGTTTTTT. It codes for CASSWTSGGRTGELFF.